This T cell receptor beta chain comes out of a study of Ad26.COV2.S vaccination and SARS-CoV-2 variants. The data were produced by immunoSEQ multiplex PCR, yet TCRdb's version contains in-frame clones alone and is incomplete. Among nearly 95,000 clones, approximately 77% were seen once, and the ten largest hold 16%. CDR3 length: 11 residues. The germline V gene encodes CDR1 DFQATT and CDR2 SNEGSKA (reference sequence). V dropped 4 bases and J dropped 6 bases, with 8 bases sitting between them. The sample was peripheral blood, taken after recovery from COVID-19. The TCR originated in a human donor who had recovered from COVID-19. The chain employs TRBV20-1 and TRBJ2-3, with a possible D match to TRBD2 (5 bases). CDR3 DNA: TGCAGTGCTACTAAGCGGGATACGCAGTATTTT. It codes for CSATKRDTQYF.